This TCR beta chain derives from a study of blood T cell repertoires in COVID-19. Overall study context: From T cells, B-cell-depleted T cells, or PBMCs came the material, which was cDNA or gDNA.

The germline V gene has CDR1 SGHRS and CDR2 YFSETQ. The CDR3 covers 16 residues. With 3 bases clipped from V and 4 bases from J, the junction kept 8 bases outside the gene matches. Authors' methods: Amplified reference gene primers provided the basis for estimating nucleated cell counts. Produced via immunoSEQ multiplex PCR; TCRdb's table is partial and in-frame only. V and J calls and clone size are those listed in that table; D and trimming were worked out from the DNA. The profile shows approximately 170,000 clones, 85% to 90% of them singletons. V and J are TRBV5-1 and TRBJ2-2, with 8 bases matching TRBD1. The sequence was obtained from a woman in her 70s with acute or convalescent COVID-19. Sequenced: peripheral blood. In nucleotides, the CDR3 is TGCGCCAGCAGCTCCTCAGGGGGCAAGGGCACCGGGGAGCTGTTTTTT. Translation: CASSSSGGKGTGELFF.